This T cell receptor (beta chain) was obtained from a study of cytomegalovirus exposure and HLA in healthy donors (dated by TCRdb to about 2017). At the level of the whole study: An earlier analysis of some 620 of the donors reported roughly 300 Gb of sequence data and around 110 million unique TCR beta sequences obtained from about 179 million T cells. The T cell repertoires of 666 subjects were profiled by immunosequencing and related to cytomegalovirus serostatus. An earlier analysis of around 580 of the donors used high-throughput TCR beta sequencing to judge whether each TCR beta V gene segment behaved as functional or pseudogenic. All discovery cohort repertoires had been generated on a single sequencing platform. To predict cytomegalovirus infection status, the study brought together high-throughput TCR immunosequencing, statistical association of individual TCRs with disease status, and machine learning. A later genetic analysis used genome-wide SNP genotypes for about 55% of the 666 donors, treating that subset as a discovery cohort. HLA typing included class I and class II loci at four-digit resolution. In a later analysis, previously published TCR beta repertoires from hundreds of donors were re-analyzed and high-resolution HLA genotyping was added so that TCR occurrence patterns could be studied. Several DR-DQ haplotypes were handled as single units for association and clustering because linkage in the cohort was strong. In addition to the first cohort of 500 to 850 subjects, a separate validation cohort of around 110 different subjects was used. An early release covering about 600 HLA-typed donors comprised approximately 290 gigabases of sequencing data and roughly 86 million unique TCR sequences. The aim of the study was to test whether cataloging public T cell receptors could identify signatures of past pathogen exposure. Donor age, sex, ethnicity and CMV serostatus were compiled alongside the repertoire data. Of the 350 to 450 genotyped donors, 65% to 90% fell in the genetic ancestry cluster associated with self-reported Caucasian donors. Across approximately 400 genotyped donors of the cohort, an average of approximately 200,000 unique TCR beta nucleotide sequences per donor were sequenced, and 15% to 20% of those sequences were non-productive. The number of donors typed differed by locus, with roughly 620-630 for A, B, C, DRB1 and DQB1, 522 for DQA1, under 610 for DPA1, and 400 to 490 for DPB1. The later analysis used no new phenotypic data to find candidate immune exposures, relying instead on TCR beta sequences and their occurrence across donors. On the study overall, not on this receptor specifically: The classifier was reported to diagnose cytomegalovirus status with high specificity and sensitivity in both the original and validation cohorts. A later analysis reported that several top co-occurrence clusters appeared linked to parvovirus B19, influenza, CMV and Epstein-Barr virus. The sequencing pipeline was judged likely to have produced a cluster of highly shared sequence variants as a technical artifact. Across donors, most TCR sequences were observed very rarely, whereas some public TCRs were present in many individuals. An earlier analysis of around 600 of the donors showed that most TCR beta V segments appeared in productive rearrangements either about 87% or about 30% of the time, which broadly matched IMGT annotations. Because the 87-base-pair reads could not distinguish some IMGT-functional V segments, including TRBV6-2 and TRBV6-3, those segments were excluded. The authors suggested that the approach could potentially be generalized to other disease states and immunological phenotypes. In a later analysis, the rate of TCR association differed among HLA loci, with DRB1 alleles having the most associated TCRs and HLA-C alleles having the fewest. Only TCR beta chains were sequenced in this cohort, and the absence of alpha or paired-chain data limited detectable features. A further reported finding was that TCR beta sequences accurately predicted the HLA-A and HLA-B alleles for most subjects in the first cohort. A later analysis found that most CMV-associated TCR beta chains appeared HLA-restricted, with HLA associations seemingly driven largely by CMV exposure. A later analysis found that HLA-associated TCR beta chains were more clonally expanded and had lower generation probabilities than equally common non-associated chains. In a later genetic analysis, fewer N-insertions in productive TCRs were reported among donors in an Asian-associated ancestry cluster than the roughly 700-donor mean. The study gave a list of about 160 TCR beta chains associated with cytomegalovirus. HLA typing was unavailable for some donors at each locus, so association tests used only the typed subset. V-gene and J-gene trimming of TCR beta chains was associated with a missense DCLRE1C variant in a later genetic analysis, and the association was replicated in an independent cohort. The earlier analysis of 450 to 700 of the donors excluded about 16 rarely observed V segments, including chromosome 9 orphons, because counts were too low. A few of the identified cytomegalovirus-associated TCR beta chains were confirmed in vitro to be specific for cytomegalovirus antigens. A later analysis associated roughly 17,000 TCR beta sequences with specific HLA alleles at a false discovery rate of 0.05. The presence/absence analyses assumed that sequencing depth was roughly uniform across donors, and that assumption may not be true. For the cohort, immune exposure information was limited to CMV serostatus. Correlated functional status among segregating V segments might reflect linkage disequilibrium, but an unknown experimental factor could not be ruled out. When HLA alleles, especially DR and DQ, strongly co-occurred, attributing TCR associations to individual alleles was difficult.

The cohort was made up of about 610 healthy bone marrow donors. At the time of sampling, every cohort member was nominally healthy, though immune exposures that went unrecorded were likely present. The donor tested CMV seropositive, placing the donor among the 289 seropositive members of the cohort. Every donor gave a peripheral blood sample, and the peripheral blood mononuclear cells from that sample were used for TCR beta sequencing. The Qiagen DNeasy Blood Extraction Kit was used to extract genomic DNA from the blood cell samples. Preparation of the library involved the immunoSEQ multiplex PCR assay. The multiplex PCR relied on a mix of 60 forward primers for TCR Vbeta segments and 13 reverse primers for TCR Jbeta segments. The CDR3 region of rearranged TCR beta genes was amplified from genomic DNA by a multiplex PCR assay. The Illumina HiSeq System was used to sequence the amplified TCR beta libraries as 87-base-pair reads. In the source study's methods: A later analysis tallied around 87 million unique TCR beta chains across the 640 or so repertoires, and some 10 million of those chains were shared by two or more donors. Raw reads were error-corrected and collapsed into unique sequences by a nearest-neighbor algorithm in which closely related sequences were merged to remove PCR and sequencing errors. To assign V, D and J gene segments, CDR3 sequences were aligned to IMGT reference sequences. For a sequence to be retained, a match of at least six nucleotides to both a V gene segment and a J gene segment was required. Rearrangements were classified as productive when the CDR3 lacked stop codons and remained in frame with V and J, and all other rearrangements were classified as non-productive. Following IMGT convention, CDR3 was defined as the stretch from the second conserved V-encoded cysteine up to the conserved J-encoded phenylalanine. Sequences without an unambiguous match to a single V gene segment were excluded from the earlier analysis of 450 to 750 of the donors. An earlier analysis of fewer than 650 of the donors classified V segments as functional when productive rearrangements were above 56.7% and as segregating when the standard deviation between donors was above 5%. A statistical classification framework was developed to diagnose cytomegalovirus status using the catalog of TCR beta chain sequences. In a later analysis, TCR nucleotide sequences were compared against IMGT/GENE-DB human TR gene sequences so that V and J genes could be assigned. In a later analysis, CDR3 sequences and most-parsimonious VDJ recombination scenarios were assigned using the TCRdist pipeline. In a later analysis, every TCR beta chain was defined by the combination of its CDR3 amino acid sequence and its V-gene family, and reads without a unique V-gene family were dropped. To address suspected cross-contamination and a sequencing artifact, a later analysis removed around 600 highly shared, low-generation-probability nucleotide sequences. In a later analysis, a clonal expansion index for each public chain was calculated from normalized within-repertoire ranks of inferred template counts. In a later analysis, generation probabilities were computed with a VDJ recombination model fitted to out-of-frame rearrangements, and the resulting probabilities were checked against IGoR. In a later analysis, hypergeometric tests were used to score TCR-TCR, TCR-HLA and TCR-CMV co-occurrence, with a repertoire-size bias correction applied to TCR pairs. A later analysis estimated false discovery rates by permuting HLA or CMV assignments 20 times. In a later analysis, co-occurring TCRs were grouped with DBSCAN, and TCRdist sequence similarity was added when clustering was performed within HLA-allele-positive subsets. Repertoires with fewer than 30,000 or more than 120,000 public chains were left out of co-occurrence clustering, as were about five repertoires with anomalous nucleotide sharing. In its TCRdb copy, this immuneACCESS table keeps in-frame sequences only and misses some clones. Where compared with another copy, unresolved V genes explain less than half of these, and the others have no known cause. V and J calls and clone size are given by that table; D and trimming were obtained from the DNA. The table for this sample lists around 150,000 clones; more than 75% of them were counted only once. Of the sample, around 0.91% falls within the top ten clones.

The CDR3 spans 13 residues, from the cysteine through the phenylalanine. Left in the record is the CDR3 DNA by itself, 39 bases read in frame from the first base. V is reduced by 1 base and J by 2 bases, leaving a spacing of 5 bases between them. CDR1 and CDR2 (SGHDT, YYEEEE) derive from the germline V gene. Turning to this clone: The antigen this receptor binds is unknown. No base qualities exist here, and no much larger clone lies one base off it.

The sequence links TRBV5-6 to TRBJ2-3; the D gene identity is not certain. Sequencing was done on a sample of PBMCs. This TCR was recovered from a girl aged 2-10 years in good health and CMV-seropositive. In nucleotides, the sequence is TGTGCCAGCAGCTTGTCTTTCACAGATACGCAGTATTTT. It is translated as CASSLSFTDTQYF.